The clone carrying this T cell receptor beta chain was recorded a few times. The antigen is unknown. This sample was included in a study of cytomegalovirus exposure and HLA in healthy donors. General study findings and limits: The authors later found TCR association rates varying by HLA locus, with DRB1 most and HLA-C fewest. Fewer than 20,000 TCR beta sequences were associated with HLA alleles at 0.05 false discovery rate in a later analysis.

The germline V gene encodes CDR1 GTSNPN and CDR2 SVGIG (reference sequence). The CDR3 is made up of 14 amino acids. Unmatched junction bases numbered 6, after V lost 3 bases and J lost 4 bases. The PCR used 60 Vbeta and 13 Jbeta primers. Original analysis: It was a later analysis that counted about 80 million unique TCR beta chains, of which 9.5 million to 14 million were shared. Some clones are missing from TCRdb's copy, which holds only in-frame ones; the method was immunoSEQ multiplex PCR. V, J and clone size derive from that table, while D and trimming were established from the DNA sequence. Of approximately 100,000 clones detected, 79% appear once; the ten largest clones hold approximately 4.2%.

The rearrangement uses TRBV30 and TRBJ1-2; 9 bases are a match to TRBD1. The sequencing sample was made of PBMCs. The clonotype originates from a female donor in good health and CMV-seropositive. CDR3 bases: TGTGCCTGGAGCCACGGGACAGGGCTCTATGGCTACACCTTC. This encodes CAWSHGTGLYGYTF.